Sequencing of this T cell receptor beta chain was carried out in a study of cytomegalovirus exposure and HLA in healthy donors (dated by TCRdb to 2017 to 2019). Study-level background: A later analysis indicated that the 95 to 150 validation repertoires were generated on the platform also employed for the approximately 700 repertoires of the first cohort. The study aimed to test whether cataloging public T cell receptors could reveal signatures of past pathogen exposure. Besides the first cohort of roughly 700 subjects, a separate validation cohort made up of 120 or so different subjects was used. The study combined high-throughput TCR immunosequencing, statistical association of individual TCRs with disease status, and machine learning to predict cytomegalovirus infection status.

Study-wide conclusions, independent of this receptor: The validation cohort had no HLA typing available for a later analysis, so co-occurrence within that cohort was assessed over all 120 or so repertoires. A total of fewer than 200 TCR beta chains were listed by the study as associated with cytomegalovirus. The classifier was reported to diagnose cytomegalovirus status with high specificity and sensitivity in both the original and validation cohorts. In a later analysis, TCRs clustered in the first cohort were found to also tend to co-occur in the roughly 120 validation repertoires, with roughly 93% of cluster scores above 0. Most TCR sequences were observed very rarely across donors, whereas some public TCRs were present in many individuals. A few of the identified cytomegalovirus-associated TCR beta chains were confirmed in vitro to be specific for cytomegalovirus antigens. The authors suggested that the approach could potentially be extended to other disease states and immunological phenotypes.

The donors belonged to the validation cohort of about 120 subjects, which was separate from the roughly 670-subject first cohort. This clone appeared a single time. The target of this receptor is not known. Base qualities were left out, and no much larger clone turns up one base away. Taken from cysteine to phenylalanine, the CDR3 has 15 residues. The retained sequence is limited to the CDR3, 45 bases, with the frame set at the first base. Trimming removed 3 bases from V and 4 bases from J, leaving 12 bases between the germline ends. The germline V gene supplies CDR1 KGHSH and CDR2 LQKENI. The method was the immunoSEQ multiplex PCR assay. As for how the authors treated the data: A statistical classification framework was built for diagnosing cytomegalovirus status from the catalog of TCR beta chain sequences. What TCRdb holds here is the immuneACCESS table cut down to in-frame rearrangements. Part of the clones is not present; checked against another copy, under half of the missing clones reflect an unresolved V gene, and the others are unexplained. That table furnishes V, J and clone size, whereas the DNA furnished D and trimming. The sample table records tens of thousands of clones; around 96% of these occur just once. Of the sample, about 4.5% is held by the ten largest clones.

Sequenced: PBMCs. This sequence uses TRBV18 and TRBJ2-2, with a tentative D gene TRBD2 over 5 matching bases. The TCR comes from a man aged 18 to 35 in good health and CMV-seropositive. The DNA sequence follows: TGTGCCAGCTCACCTTCAGAGGGTAGCACCGGGGAGCTGTTTTTT. It translates to CASSPSEGSTGELFF.